These 2 T cell receptor beta chains came from one sample sequenced in a study of OX40 agonist ivuxolimab in advanced cancers. Profiling relied on immunoSEQ multiplex PCR, and the TCRdb table lists in-frame clones only, not all of them. The sample records tens of thousands of clones, 65% to 90% being singletons. The source material was CD4+ or CD8+ T cells sorted from blood, sampled in a trial of the OX40 agonist ivuxolimab. The receptor source for this set is an adult with an advanced solid tumor such as melanoma, head and neck, liver or kidney cancer.

This chain uses TRBV7-2 with TRBJ2-1, with D perhaps matching TRBD2 (5 bases). The ends were cut back, 5 bases at V and 9 bases at J, with 14 bases in the middle. The CDR3 length is 13 residues. Germline loops: CDR1 SGHTA, CDR2 FQGNSA. The DNA for the CDR3 is TGTGCCAGCAGCGAAGTCGCTGGAGGTGAGCAGTTCTTC. Its translation: CASSEVAGGEQFF.

This clone was observed a single time. The chain links TRBV7-8 to TRBJ1-1; D gene unclear. The V end was cut by 4 bases, the J end by 5 bases, with 8 bases between. CDR1 and CDR2 (germline): SGHVS, FQNEAQ. This CDR3 has 12 residues. CDR3 in amino acids: CASSSGVTEAFF. The CDR3 bases are TGTGCCAGCAGCTCCGGGGTTACTGAAGCTTTCTTT.